This TCR beta chain was recovered during a study of cytomegalovirus exposure and HLA in healthy donors. Primers for the PCR totalled 60 Vbeta and 13 Jbeta. Authors' analysis steps: Roughly 11 million of the 60 million to 90 million unique TCR beta chains counted in a later analysis were shared. Measured with immunoSEQ multiplex PCR; TCRdb has only the in-frame clones, and not every one. D and trimming were read from the DNA, whereas the V and J calls and clone size are those reported in that table. The sample comprises approximately 110,000 clones, roughly three quarters of which are singletons, and 2.5% to 3% rests with the top ten. Sequencing input: PBMCs. This sequence was found in a woman aged 18-35 years in good health and CMV-seropositive.

The CDR3, as DNA: TGTGCCAGCAGTCCCGGGACAGGGTCCTACGAGCAGTACTTC. The encoded protein is CASSPGTGSYEQYF. V gene TRBV6-6 combines with J gene TRBJ2-7; 9 bases map to TRBD1. The CDR3 spans 14 residues. V shed 5 bases and J 1 base; nucleotides not matched to a gene: 3. Germline loops: CDR1 MNHNY, CDR2 SVGAGI (reference sequence).